What follows is one TCR beta chain and its context. Germline-derived CDR1 and CDR2 are SGHTA and FQGNSA. This CDR3 is built from 12 residues. With 1 base removed from V and 4 bases from J, the gap between germline ends came to 2 bases. The data derive from a study of CD8 T cells in Susac syndrome. With random hexamers, reverse transcription was performed on about 0.45 to 1 ug of RNA. Each CDR3 protein is one row after TCRdb ran MiXCR on the immunoSEQ multiplex PCR reads. Among roughly 170,000 distinct CDR3 sequences listed, around 93% were seen once. The sequence was collected from a human donor with multiple sclerosis. The J gene is TRBJ1-3, the V gene TRBV7-2; no definite D call. Material: CD4+ T cells from PBMCs. This CDR3 is CASSLEGNTIYF. CDR3 in DNA: TGTGCCAGCAGCTTAGAGGGAAACACCATATATTTT.